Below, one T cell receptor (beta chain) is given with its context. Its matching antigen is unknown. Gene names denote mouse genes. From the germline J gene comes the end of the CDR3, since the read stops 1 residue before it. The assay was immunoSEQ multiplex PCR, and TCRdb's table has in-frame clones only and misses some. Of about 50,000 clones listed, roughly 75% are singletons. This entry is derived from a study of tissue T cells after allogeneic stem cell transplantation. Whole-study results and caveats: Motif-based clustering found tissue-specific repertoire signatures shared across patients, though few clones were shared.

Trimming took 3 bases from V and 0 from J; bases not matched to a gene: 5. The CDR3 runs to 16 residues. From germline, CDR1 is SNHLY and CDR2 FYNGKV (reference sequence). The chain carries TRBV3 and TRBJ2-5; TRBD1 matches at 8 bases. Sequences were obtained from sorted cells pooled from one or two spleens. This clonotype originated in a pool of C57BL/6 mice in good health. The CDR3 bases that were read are TGTGCCAGCAGCTTCAGGGGGCCGGGGAACCAAGACACCCAGTAC. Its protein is CASSFRGPGNQDTQY. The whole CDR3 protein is CASSFRGPGNQDTQYF.